Following are 20 T cell receptor beta chains from one sample sequenced in a study of molecular identifiers for immune sequencing clone quantification. TCRdb re-derived calls from the PCR reads in MiXCR, one entry per CDR3 protein. The sample lists about 510,000 distinct CDR3 sequences; roughly 26% were seen once. Sequencing was done on a sample of naive CD8+ T cells from blood, with Jurkat cell RNA spiked in. Sample subset: FACS-sorted CD8+CD4-CCR7+CD45RA+ naive T cells. The receptors come from a human donor in good health. Some libraries in this study had Jurkat cell RNA spiked in.

At least ten counts were recorded for this clonotype. CDR3 DNA: TGTGCCAGCAGTTTGGCAGGGGACCTCACCCAGGGGCTGTTTTTT. Its translation: CASSLAGDLTQGLFF. J is TRBJ1-4 and V is TRBV28; D is perhaps TRBD1 (6 bases). CDR1 is MDHEN, CDR2 SYDVKM, per germline. Trimming pared 3 bases from V and 14 bases from J, leaving 22 bases between. The CDR3 runs to 15 residues. Based on the CDR3 plus reference TRBV28 and TRBJ1-4, the full variable domain is DVKVTQSSRYLVKRTGEKVFLECVQDMDHENMFWYRQDPGLGLRLIYFSYDVKMKEKGDIPEGYSVSREKKERFSLILESASTNQTSMYLCASSLAGDLTQGLFFGSGTQLSVL.

The rearrangement joins TRBV6-2 or TRBV6-3 to TRBJ2-3; 7 nucleotides agree with TRBD1. The V gene end was trimmed by 2 bases and the J gene end by 3 bases; junction bases not matched to a gene: 2. This CDR3 spans 14 amino acids. CDR1 is MNHEY and CDR2 is SVGEGT in the germline V gene. The CDR3 region is CASSYPGQTDTQYF. CDR3 nucleotide sequence: TGTGCCAGCAGTTACCCGGGACAGACAGATACGCAGTATTTT.

About this clonotype: An end of the junction differs from the germline gene, which may be a read error. This rearrangement joins TRBV12-3 or TRBV12-4 to TRBJ2-7, with 10 bases aligning to TRBD2. The CDR3 is made up of 14 amino acids. CDR3 nucleotides: TGTGCCAGCAGCCGCAGCGGGAGGGCCTACGCGCAGTCCTTC. Its protein product is CASSRSGRAYAQSF.

This clonotype was picked up many times. The chain recombines TRBV4-2 with TRBJ2-7; 7 positions match TRBD2. This CDR3 spans 14 amino acids. V lost 0 bases and J lost 3; bases outside the gene matches: 2. Germline-derived CDR1 and CDR2 are LGHNA and YNFKEQ. CDR3 loop: CASSQDGGGYEQYF. CDR3 coding DNA: TGTGCCAGCAGCCAAGATGGGGGGGGCTACGAGCAGTACTTC.

This clonotype has at least ten counts. This chain joins TRBV2 and TRBJ2-7, with a tentative D call TRBD2 (5 bases). V gave up 4 bases and J gave up 2 bases, with 12 bases separating them. This CDR3 is built from 14 residues. In germline, CDR1 is SNHLY, CDR2 FYNNEI. The CDR3 region has the DNA TGTGCCAGCAGTGGTGGTGGAGGAGCCTACGAGCAGTACTTC. This translates into CASSGGGGAYEQYF.

This clonotype was detected ten times or more. The CDR3 loop reads CASSTGGVEQYF. The CDR3 DNA follows: TGTGCCAGCAGCACAGGGGGAGTGGAGCAGTACTTC. The V gene is TRBV7-2, the J gene TRBJ2-7; 8 bases agree with TRBD1. The V segment lost 5 bases and the J segment 7 bases; nucleotides outside the gene matches: 4. CDR3 length equals 12 residues. In germline, CDR1 is SGHTA, CDR2 FQGNSA.

The chain has TRBV9 and TRBJ2-3; 13 nucleotides agree with TRBD2. V was pared by 2 bases and J by 4 bases, with 1 base of the junction left unmatched. This CDR3 is 15 amino acids long. Germline CDR1 reads SGDLS; CDR2 reads YYNGEE. The CDR3: CASSVTSGRPDTQYF. In DNA form, the CDR3 reads TGTGCCAGCAGCGTGACTAGCGGGAGGCCAGATACGCAGTATTTT. Looking up the rest from reference TRBV9 and TRBJ2-3 gives the full variable domain: DSGVTQTPKHLITATGQRVTLRCSPRSGDLSVYWYQQSLDQGLQFLIQYYNGEERAKGNILERFSAQQFPDLHSELNLSSLELGDSALYFCASSVTSGRPDTQYFGPGTRLTVL.

The chain couples TRBV12-3 or TRBV12-4 to TRBJ2-3; 8 bases agree with TRBD2. The ends lost 1 base at V and 2 bases at J; junction bases unmatched: 5. The CDR3 covers 16 residues. Here the CDR3 DNA reads TGTGCCAGCAGTTTAGTTACGGGGGGGTCCACAGATACGCAGTATTTT. This codes for CASSLVTGGSTDTQYF.

This clonotype was counted many times. The DNA for the CDR3 is TGTGCCAGCAGCTTATCCGGACAGGGAGGACATTCACCCCTCCACTTT. Translated, it gives CASSLSGQGGHSPLHF. The chain couples TRBV7-9 to TRBJ1-6; 8 bases are a match to TRBD1. V gave up 2 bases and J gave up 8 bases; unmatched junction bases: 8. Germline lookup yields CDR1 SEHNR and CDR2 FQNEAQ (reference sequence). This CDR3 spans 16 amino acids.

The rearrangement joins TRBV7-9 to TRBJ1-1; D unresolved. Trimming left V 0 bases short and J 5 bases short, with 16 bases between. CDR1 SEHNR and CDR2 FQNEAQ come from the germline V gene (reference sequence). The CDR3 is 16 amino acids. This chain's CDR3 is CASSLAVQRSLTEAFF. Here the CDR3 DNA reads TGTGCCAGCAGCTTAGCGGTCCAACGCAGTCTAACTGAAGCTTTCTTT.

The chain joins TRBV5-6 to TRBJ2-7; D possibly corresponds to TRBD2 (7 bases). CDR3 length: 14 amino acids. In germline, CDR1 is SGHDT, CDR2 YYEEEE. Trimming pared 6 bases from V and 4 bases from J, leaving 17 bases between. The CDR3 DNA is TGTGCCAGCACCGGCGGGGGCTTGGGGTACGAGCAGTACTTC. Amino acid sequence: CASTGGGLGYEQYF.

The chain links TRBV4-1 to TRBJ2-1; no firm D call. With 1 base removed from V and 0 bases from J, the gap between germline ends came to 7 bases. The V gene's germline CDR1 is MGHRA and CDR2 YSYEKL. The CDR3 extends over 15 amino acids. The DNA of the CDR3 is TGCGCCAGCAGCCAAGTGGCCAGCTCCTACAATGAGCAGTTCTTC. Its translation: CASSQVASSYNEQFF.

This clonotype was recorded many times. The J gene is TRBJ2-3, the V gene TRBV27, with a weak D call TRBD2 (5 bases). V shed 8 bases and J shed 3 bases, with 9 bases lying between them. This CDR3 is 12 amino acids long. Per germline, CDR1 MNHEY and CDR2 SMNVEV (reference sequence). The CDR3 DNA is TGTGCCAGCTGGGCGGGTACAGATACGCAGTATTTT. The encoded protein is CASWAGTDTQYF.

The sample holds many counts of this clonotype. The chain uses TRBV4-1 and TRBJ1-1, with D possibly being TRBD1 (5 bases). V was cut by 1 base and J by 11 bases, with 14 bases left in between. The germline gives CDR1 MGHRA, CDR2 YSYEKL. This CDR3 comprises 13 residues. CDR3 amino acids: CASSQVSRDYAFF. The CDR3 nucleotides read TGCGCCAGCAGCCAAGTAAGCCGGGACTACGCTTTCTTT.

This clonotype was recorded at least ten times. A read error may produce the germline difference seen at one junction end. The rearrangement uses TRBV4-2 and TRBJ2-3, with 8 bases fitting TRBD2. This CDR3 comprises 16 residues. Germline assignment: CDR1 LGHNA and CDR2 YNFKEQ. The CDR3 sequence: CASSQVLADYTDTQYF. The CDR3 nucleotides read TGCGCCAGCAGCCAAGTACTAGCGGATTACACAGATACGCAGTATTTT.

In this sample, this clonotype turned up a few times. The CDR3 loop is CAISEVAARPTDTQYF. In DNA form, the CDR3 reads TGTGCCATCAGTGAAGTGGCGGCCAGACCCACAGATACGCAGTATTTT. This chain connects TRBV10-3 to TRBJ2-3, with D hard to call. The ends were cut back, 3 bases at V and 2 bases at J, with 15 bases in the middle. Looked up from germline, CDR1 is ENHRY and CDR2 is SYGVKD. This CDR3 has 16 residues.

The table lists this clonotype with a few counts. The chain combines TRBV4-3 with TRBJ2-7, with 9 bases that match TRBD2. With 2 bases clipped from V and 4 bases from J, the junction kept 3 bases outside the gene matches. The CDR3 extends over 14 amino acids. CDR1 LGHNA and CDR2 YSLEER come from the germline V gene. This CDR3 is CASSQHLAGYEQYF. As DNA, the CDR3 is TGCGCCAGCAGCCAACATCTAGCGGGGTACGAGCAGTACTTC.

This clonotype was seen only a few times. The chain couples TRBV20-1 to TRBJ1-6, with D unclear. The V gene lost 3 bases and the J gene lost 10 bases, with 4 bases spanning the gap. The CDR3 consists of 10 residues. The germline CDR1 and CDR2 sequences are DFQATT and SNEGSKA (reference sequence). CDR3 protein: CSARGSPLHF. CDR3 bases: TGCAGTGCTAGGGGGTCACCCCTCCACTTT.

This clonotype was observed a handful of times. The chain employs TRBV28 and TRBJ1-2; tentatively, D is TRBD1 (5 bases). Germline assignment: CDR1 MDHEN and CDR2 SYDVKM. V lost 6 bases and J 3 bases, leaving 20 bases between the germline ends. CDR3 length: 16 amino acids. The CDR3, as DNA: TGTGCCAGCAGAGCTACCTCAGGGTTTGCGGACTATGGCTACACCTTC. This codes for CASRATSGFADYGYTF.

This clonotype has at least ten counts. One end of the junction is discordant with germline, which a read error may explain. The rearrangement links TRBV6-2 or TRBV6-3 to TRBJ2-4; either TRBD1 or TRBD2 may supply D (6 bases each). The length of the CDR3 is 11 residues. Germline V gives CDR1 MNHEY, CDR2 SVGEGT. CDR3 nucleotide sequence: TGTGCCAGCAGCTACGGGGGACACTACGTCTTC. It encodes CASSYGGHYVF.